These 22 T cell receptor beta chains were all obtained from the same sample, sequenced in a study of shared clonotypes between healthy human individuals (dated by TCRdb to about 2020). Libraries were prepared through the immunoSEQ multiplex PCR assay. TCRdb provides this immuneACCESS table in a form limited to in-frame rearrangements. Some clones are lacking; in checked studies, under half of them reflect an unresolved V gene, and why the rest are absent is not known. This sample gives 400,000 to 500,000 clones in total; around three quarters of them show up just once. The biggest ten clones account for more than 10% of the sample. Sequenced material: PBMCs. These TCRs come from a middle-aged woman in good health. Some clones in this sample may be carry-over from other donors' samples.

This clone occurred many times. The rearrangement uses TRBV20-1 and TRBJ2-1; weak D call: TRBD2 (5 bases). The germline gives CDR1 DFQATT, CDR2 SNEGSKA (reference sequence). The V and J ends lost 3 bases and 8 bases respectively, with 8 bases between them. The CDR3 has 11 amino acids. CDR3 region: CSASPEDEQFF. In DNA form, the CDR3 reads TGCAGTGCTAGTCCGGAGGATGAGCAGTTCTTC.

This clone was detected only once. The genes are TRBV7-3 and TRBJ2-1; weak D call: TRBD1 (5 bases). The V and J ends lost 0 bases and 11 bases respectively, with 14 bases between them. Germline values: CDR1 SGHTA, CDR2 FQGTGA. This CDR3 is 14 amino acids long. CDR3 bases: TGTGCCAGCAGCTTAACGAGTGTGGGGCCCAAGCAGTTCTTC. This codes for CASSLTSVGPKQFF.

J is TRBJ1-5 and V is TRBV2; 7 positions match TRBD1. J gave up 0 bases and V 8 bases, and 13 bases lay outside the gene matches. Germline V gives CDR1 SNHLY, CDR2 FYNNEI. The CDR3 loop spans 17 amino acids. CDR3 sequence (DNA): TGTGCCAGCGACCAGGGGGGCCTACTCAATAGCAATCAGCCCCAGCATTTT. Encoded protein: CASDQGGLLNSNQPQHF.

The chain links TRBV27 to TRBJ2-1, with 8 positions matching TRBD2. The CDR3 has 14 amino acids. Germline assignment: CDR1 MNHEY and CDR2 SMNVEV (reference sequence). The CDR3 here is CASGTSEGFNEQFF. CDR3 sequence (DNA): TGTGCGAGTGGGACTAGTGAAGGGTTTAATGAGCAGTTCTTC.

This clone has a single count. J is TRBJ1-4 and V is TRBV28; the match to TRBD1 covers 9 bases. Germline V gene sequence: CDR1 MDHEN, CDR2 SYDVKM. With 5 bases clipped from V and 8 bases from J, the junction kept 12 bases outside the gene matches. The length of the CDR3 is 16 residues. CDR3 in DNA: TGTGCCAGCAGTCCCCCGACCGGGACAGGGACGGAAAAACTGTTTTTT. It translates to CASSPPTGTGTEKLFF.

CDR3 bases: TGTGCCAGCAGCGCGACAGGGCCGACCGGGGAGCTGTTTTTT. This gives the protein CASSATGPTGELFF. The chain has TRBV7-3 and TRBJ2-2, with 7 nucleotides matching TRBD1. CDR3 length: 14 amino acids. Germline assignment: CDR1 SGHTA and CDR2 FQGTGA. V lost 5 bases to trimming and J lost 5 bases; unmatched junction nucleotides: 5.

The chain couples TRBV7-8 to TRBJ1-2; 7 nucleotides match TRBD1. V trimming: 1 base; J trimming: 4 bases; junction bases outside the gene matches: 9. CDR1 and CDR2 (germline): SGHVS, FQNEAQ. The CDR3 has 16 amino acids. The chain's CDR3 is CASSLETGAPIYGYTF. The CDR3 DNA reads TGTGCCAGCAGCTTAGAAACAGGGGCCCCGATCTATGGCTACACCTTC.

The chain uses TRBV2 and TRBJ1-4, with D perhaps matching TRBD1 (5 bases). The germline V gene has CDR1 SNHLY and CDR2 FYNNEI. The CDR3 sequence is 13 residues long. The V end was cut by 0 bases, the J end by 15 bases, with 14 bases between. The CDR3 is CASSEALPGPLFF. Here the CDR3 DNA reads TGTGCCAGCAGTGAAGCGCTTCCAGGGCCATTGTTTTTT.

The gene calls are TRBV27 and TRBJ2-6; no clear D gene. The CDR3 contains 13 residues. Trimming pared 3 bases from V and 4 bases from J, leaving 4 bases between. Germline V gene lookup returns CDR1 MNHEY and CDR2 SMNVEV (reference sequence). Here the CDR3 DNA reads TGTGCCAGCAGTTTGAAGGGGGCCAACGTCCTGACTTTC. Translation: CASSLKGANVLTF.

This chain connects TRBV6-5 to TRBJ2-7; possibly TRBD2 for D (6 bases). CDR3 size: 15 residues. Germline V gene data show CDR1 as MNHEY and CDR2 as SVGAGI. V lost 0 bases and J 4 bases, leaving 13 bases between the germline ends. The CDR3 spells CASSYSWTGVYEQYF. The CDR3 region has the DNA TGTGCCAGCAGTTACTCGTGGACGGGGGTGTACGAGCAGTACTTC.

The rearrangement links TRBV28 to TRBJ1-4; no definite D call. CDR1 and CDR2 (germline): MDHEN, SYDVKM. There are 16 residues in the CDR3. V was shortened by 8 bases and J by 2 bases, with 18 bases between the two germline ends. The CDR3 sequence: CASQTRALGTNEKLFF. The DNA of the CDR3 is TGTGCCAGCCAGACCCGGGCCCTGGGTACTAATGAAAAACTGTTTTTT.

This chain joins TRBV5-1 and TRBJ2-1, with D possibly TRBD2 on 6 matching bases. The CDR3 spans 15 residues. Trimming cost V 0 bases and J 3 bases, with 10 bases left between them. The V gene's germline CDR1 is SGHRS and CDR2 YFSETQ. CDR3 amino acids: CASSLVADLYNEQFF. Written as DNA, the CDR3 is TGCGCCAGCAGCTTGGTAGCGGACCTCTACAATGAGCAGTTCTTC.

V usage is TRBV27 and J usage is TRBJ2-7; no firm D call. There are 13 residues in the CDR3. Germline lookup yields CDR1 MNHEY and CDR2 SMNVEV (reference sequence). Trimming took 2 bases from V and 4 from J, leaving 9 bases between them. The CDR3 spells CASSLLFGYEQYF. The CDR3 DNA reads TGTGCCAGCAGTTTACTCTTCGGTTACGAGCAGTACTTC.

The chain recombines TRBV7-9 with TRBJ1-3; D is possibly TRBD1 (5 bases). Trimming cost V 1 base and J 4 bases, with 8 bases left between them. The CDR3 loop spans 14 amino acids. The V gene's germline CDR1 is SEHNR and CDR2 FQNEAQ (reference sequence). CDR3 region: CASSLGRDGNTIYF. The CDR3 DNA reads TGTGCCAGCAGCTTAGGCAGGGACGGAAACACCATATATTTT.

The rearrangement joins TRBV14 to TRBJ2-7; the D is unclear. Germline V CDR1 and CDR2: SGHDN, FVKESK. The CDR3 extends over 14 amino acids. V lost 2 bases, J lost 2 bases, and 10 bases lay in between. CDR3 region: CASSQIRGTYEQYF. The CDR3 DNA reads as TGTGCCAGCAGCCAAATCCGAGGTACCTACGAGCAGTACTTC.

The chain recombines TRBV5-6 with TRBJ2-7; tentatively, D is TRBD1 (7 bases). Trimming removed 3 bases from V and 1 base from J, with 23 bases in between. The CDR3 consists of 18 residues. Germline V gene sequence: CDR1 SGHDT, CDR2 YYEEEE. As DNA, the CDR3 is TGTGCCAGCAGCTCCCTCATGCAGGGGGGTATAGCGTCCTACGAGCAGTACTTC. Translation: CASSSLMQGGIASYEQYF.

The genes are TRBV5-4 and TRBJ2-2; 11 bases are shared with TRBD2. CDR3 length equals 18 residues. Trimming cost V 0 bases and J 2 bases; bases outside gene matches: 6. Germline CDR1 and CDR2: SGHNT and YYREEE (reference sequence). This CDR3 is CASSLGLAGGGNTGELFF. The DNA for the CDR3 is TGTGCCAGCAGCTTGGGCCTAGCGGGAGGCGGTAACACCGGGGAGCTGTTTTTT.

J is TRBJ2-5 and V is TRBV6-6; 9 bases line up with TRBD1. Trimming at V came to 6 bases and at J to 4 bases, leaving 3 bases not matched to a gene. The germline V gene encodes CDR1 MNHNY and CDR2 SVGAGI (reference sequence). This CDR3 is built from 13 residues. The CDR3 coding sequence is TGTGCCAGCAGACAACAGGGGGCAGAGACCCAGTACTTC. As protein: CASRQQGAETQYF.

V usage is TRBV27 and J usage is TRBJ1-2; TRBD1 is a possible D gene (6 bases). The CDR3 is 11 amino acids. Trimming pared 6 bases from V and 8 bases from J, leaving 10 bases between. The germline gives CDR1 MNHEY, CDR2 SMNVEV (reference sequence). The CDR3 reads CASRGGWGYTF. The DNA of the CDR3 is TGTGCCAGCAGAGGGGGGTGGGGCTACACCTTC.

This CDR3 reads CRGTGPRAGELFF. The CDR3 DNA is TGCAGGGGTACAGGGCCTCGAGCCGGGGAGCTGTTTTTT. This chain joins TRBV29-1 and TRBJ2-2; perhaps TRBD1 as D (6 bases). Germline V gives CDR1 SQVTM, CDR2 ANQGSEA. This CDR3 has 13 amino acids.

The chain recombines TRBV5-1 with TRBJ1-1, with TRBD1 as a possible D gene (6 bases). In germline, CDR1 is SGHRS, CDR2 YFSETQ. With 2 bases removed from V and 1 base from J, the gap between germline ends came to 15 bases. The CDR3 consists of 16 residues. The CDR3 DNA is TGCGCCAGCAGCTTCCCACCGGGACACGGGAACACTGAAGCTTTCTTT. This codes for CASSFPPGHGNTEAFF.

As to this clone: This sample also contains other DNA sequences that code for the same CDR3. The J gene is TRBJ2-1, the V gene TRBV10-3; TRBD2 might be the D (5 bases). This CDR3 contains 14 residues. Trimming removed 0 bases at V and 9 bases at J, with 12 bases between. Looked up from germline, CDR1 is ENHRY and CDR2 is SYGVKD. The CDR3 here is CAISESVGNGEQFF. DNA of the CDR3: TGTGCCATCAGTGAGTCAGTCGGGAACGGTGAGCAGTTCTTC.